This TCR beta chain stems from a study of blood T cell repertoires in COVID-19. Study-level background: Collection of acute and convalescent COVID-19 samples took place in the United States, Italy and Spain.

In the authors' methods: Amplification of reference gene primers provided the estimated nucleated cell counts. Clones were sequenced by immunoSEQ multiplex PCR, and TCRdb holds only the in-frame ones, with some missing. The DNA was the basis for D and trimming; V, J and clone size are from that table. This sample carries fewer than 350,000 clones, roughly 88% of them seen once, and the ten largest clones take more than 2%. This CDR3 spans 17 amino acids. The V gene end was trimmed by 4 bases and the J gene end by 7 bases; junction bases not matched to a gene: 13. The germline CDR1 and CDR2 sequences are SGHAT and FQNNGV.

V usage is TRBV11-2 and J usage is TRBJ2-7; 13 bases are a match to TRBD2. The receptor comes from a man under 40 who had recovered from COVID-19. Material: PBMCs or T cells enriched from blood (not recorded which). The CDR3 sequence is CASSYLGTSGGAREQYF. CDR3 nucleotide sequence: TGTGCCAGCAGCTACCTGGGCACTAGCGGGGGGGCGAGAGAGCAGTACTTC.